Presented here are 27 T cell receptor beta chains from one specimen sequenced in a study of OX40 agonist ivuxolimab in advanced cancers. Sequenced by immunoSEQ multiplex PCR; TCRdb stores in-frame clones only, minus some. The repertoire has over 65,000 clones, about 83% of them found once; the top ten carry less than 0.85%. Material: CD4+ or CD8+ T cells sorted from blood, obtained in a trial of the OX40 agonist ivuxolimab. Receptors originate from an adult with an advanced solid tumor such as melanoma, head and neck, liver or kidney cancer.

The gene calls are TRBV6-6 and TRBJ2-1, with D uncertain. Germline CDR1 and CDR2: MNHNY and SVGAGI (reference sequence). The CDR3 runs 13 residues. Trimming pared 2 bases from V and 7 bases from J, leaving 9 bases between. CDR3 protein: CASSYQNGNEQFF. CDR3 in DNA: TGTGCCAGCAGTTACCAGAACGGGAATGAGCAGTTCTTC.

The V call is TRBV29-1, the J call TRBJ2-1, with 8 nucleotides matching TRBD2. Per the germline V gene, CDR1 is SQVTM and CDR2 is ANQGSEA. This CDR3 is built from 15 residues. The CDR3: CSSPAGLAANNEQFF. CDR3 bases: TGCAGTTCCCCCGCCGGACTAGCTGCGAACAATGAGCAGTTCTTC.

The chain couples TRBV6-1 to TRBJ1-2; D is unresolved. The V end lost 8 bases, the J end lost 4 bases, and 17 bases lay between the germline ends. The CDR3 loop spans 14 amino acids. Germline assignment: CDR1 MNHNS and CDR2 SASEGT. CDR3 protein: CASLVSLPLYGYTF. CDR3 DNA sequence: TGTGCCAGCTTAGTCTCGCTGCCCCTCTATGGCTACACCTTC.

The gene calls are TRBV6-5 and TRBJ1-1, with no clear D. Deletions cut 6 bases from V and 0 bases from J, with 11 bases between. The germline V gene encodes CDR1 MNHEY and CDR2 SVGAGI. CDR3 length: 14 residues. CDR3 bases: TGTGCCAGCAGAAAAGTGGAAGTGAACACTGAAGCTTTCTTT. Its protein is CASRKVEVNTEAFF.

This sequence joins TRBV6-4 and TRBJ2-3, with D maybe TRBD1 (5 bases). This CDR3 is 16 amino acids long. Germline V gene lookup returns CDR1 MRHNA and CDR2 SNTAGT. The V end lost 3 bases, the J end lost 0 bases, and 13 bases lay between the germline ends. CDR3 sequence (DNA): TGTGCCAGCAGTGATTCAGGGTACCCTAGCACAGATACGCAGTATTTT. Protein sequence: CASSDSGYPSTDTQYF.

A single count supports this clone. The V call is TRBV27, the J call TRBJ1-2; TRBD1 matches at 8 bases. Per germline, CDR1 MNHEY and CDR2 SMNVEV (reference sequence). The V segment lost 5 bases and the J segment 8 bases; nucleotides outside the gene matches: 4. This CDR3 contains 12 residues. The DNA for the CDR3 is TGTGCCAGCAGTCGACAGGGGTACGGCTACACCTTC. This codes for CASSRQGYGYTF.

The chain carries TRBV28 and TRBJ2-2; TRBD2 matches 14 bases. This CDR3 is built from 18 residues. The V and J ends lost 7 bases and 5 bases, in that order; junction bases with no gene match: 12. In germline, CDR1 is MDHEN, CDR2 SYDVKM. The chain's CDR3 is CASTERRLAGGLTGELFF. CDR3 DNA sequence: TGTGCCAGCACCGAGAGGAGACTAGCGGGAGGGCTAACCGGGGAGCTGTTTTTT.

This sequence joins TRBV7-6 and TRBJ2-5; D could derive from TRBD1 or TRBD2 (5 bases each). The CDR3 has 14 residues. Germline CDR1 is SGHVS and CDR2 is FNYEAQ. V was pared by 4 bases and J by 3 bases, with 12 bases between. The CDR3 protein is CASSYAGAKETQYF. In nucleotides, the CDR3 is TGTGCCAGCAGCTACGCCGGGGCCAAAGAGACCCAGTACTTC. The complete variable domain, with remaining parts taken from reference TRBV7-6 and TRBJ2-5, reads GAGVSQSPRYKVTKRGQDVALRCDPISGHVSLYWYRQALGQGPEFLTYFNYEAQQDKSGLPNDRFSAERPEGSISTLTIQRTEQRDSAMYRCASSYAGAKETQYFGPGTRLLVL.

The table lists this clone with a few counts. The V gene is TRBV9, the J gene TRBJ2-3; TRBD2 might be the D (7 bases). CDR1 and CDR2 from the germline V gene are SGDLS and YYNGEE. Trimming took off 0 bases at V and 1 base at J, with 24 bases between the two ends. The CDR3 totals 20 residues. In DNA form, the CDR3 reads TGTGCCAGCAGCGTAGCGGGGGGAAGGAGGGGGAGCTTACGCACAGATACGCAGTATTTT. As protein: CASSVAGGRRGSLRTDTQYF.

The chain carries TRBV10-3 and TRBJ2-2, with 7 bases aligning to TRBD2. Germline lookup yields CDR1 ENHRY and CDR2 SYGVKD. Trimming took 6 bases from V and 1 from J; bases not matched to a gene: 8. The CDR3 length is 16 residues. The CDR3 sequence is CAISGVAGMNTGELFF. CDR3 sequence (DNA): TGTGCCATCAGCGGAGTAGCGGGTATGAACACCGGGGAGCTGTTTTTT.

The genes are TRBV6-1 and TRBJ1-1; D not certain. Trimming stripped 5 bases from V and 1 base from J, with 20 bases between. CDR1 MNHNS and CDR2 SASEGT come from the germline V gene. The CDR3 spans 17 residues. CDR3 in DNA: TGTGCCAGCAGTCAAGGATCGGGCTTGATGGGGAACACTGAAGCTTTCTTT. This sequence encodes CASSQGSGLMGNTEAFF.

CDR3: CASARTSGVYEQFF. CDR3 bases: TGTGCCAGCGCTCGGACTAGCGGGGTGTATGAGCAGTTCTTC. J is TRBJ2-1 and V is TRBV5-4, with TRBD2 matching 12 bases. The CDR3 is 14 residues long. V lost 7 bases and J lost 8; bases outside the gene matches: 7. The V gene's germline CDR1 is SGHNT and CDR2 YYREEE (reference sequence).

J is TRBJ1-5 and V is TRBV19, with 8 bases fitting TRBD1. The CDR3 is 15 amino acids. CDR1 is LNHDA, CDR2 SQIVND, per germline (reference sequence). Trimming cost V 3 bases and J 3 bases; bases outside gene matches: 4. The DNA of the CDR3 is TGTGCCAGTAGTATGAGGACAGGGCTCAATCAGCCCCAGCATTTT. Protein: CASSMRTGLNQPQHF.

V gene TRBV5-1 combines with J gene TRBJ1-2; tentatively, D is TRBD1 (6 bases). Germline CDR1 is SGHRS and CDR2 is YFSETQ. The V end was cut by 0 bases, the J end by 2 bases, with 20 bases between. The CDR3 covers 18 residues. The CDR3 is CASSLEKDSQGWNYGYTF. In DNA, the CDR3 is TGCGCCAGCAGCTTGGAGAAGGACAGCCAAGGGTGGAACTATGGCTACACCTTC.

This chain connects TRBV7-2 to TRBJ1-5, with a weak D call TRBD1 (5 bases). Trimming removed 1 base at V and 9 bases at J, with 16 bases between. The CDR3 loop spans 15 amino acids. Germline-derived CDR1 and CDR2 are SGHTA and FQGNSA. CDR3 amino acids: CASSLVQGPSRPQHF. The CDR3, as DNA: TGTGCCAGCAGCTTAGTCCAGGGACCCTCAAGGCCCCAGCATTTT.

The rearrangement links TRBV9 to TRBJ2-3; D might be TRBD2 (6 bases). Germline CDR1 reads SGDLS; CDR2 reads YYNGEE. The CDR3 spans 18 residues. Trimming pared 0 bases from V and 0 bases from J, leaving 17 bases between. CDR3 nucleotide sequence: TGTGCCAGCAGCGTAGTTTTAGGGACTCCCCATAGCACAGATACGCAGTATTTT. Residues: CASSVVLGTPHSTDTQYF.

This rearrangement joins TRBV7-2 to TRBJ2-3; D gene uncertain. Germline loops: CDR1 SGHTA, CDR2 FQGNSA. V lost 1 base to trimming and J lost 6 bases, with 17 bases between them. The CDR3 has 16 residues. The chain's CDR3 is CASSLEQRLPGDTQYF. The CDR3 DNA sequence: TGTGCCAGCAGCTTAGAACAGCGACTCCCCGGGGATACGCAGTATTTT.

This sequence joins TRBV5-1 and TRBJ2-5, with 11 bases lining up with TRBD2. Germline V gene lookup returns CDR1 SGHRS and CDR2 YFSETQ. CDR3 length equals 15 residues. The V and J ends lost 1 base and 2 bases, in that order; junction bases with no gene match: 1. Here the CDR3 DNA reads TGCGCCAGCAGCTTGACTAGCGGGGGACAAGAGACCCAGTACTTC. Its translation is CASSLTSGGQETQYF.

This chain connects TRBV30 to TRBJ1-5; the D is unclear. Germline V gene data show CDR1 as GTSNPN and CDR2 as SVGIG (reference sequence). This CDR3 is 14 amino acids long. Trimming left V 3 bases short and J 6 bases short, with 15 bases between. CDR3 in amino acids: CAWSPTIRSQPQHF. In nucleotides, the CDR3 is TGTGCCTGGAGCCCTACAATTAGGAGTCAGCCCCAGCATTTT.

This clone was found a few times. The chain has TRBV5-1 and TRBJ1-2; no clear D gene. The CDR3 sequence is 14 residues long. Trimming pared 1 base from V and 4 bases from J, leaving 11 bases between. Germline-derived CDR1 and CDR2 are SGHRS and YFSETQ. Here the CDR3 DNA reads TGCGCCAGCAGCTTGAGGGATATCGGCTATGGCTACACCTTC. This translates into CASSLRDIGYGYTF.

The chain recombines TRBV5-4 with TRBJ1-1; D possibly corresponds to TRBD1 (6 bases). V lost 6 bases and J 7 bases, leaving 19 bases between the germline ends. This CDR3 is 14 amino acids long. Germline V gene sequence: CDR1 SGHNT, CDR2 YYREEE (reference sequence). In DNA, the CDR3 is TGTGCCAGCACCCGGGACATTGGGGGCGGTGAAGCTTTCTTT. Its protein product is CASTRDIGGGEAFF.

The V call is TRBV5-4, the J call TRBJ2-1; TRBD2 matches at 9 bases. Germline CDR1 reads SGHNT; CDR2 reads YYREEE (reference sequence). V shed 1 base, J shed 8 bases, and the junction held 7 bases outside the gene matches. The CDR3 sequence is 15 residues long. The CDR3 bases are TGTGCCAGCAGCTTGCGGAGCGGGAGGAAGGATGAGCAGTTCTTC. Translated: CASSLRSGRKDEQFF.

The chain uses TRBV19 and TRBJ2-1, with TRBD1 as a possible D gene (5 bases). This CDR3 region has 11 residues. V was clipped by 7 bases and J by 10 bases, with 11 bases between them. Germline V gene sequence: CDR1 LNHDA, CDR2 SQIVND (reference sequence). CDR3: CASTDSWEQFF. CDR3 sequence (DNA): TGTGCCAGTACCGACAGCTGGGAGCAGTTCTTC. The full variable domain, rest sourced from reference TRBV19 and TRBJ2-1, is DGGITQSPKYLFRKEGQNVTLSCEQNLNHDAMYWYRQDPGQGLRLIYYSQIVNDFQKGDIAEGYSVSREKKESFPLTVTSAQKNPTAFYLCASTDSWEQFFGPGTRLTVL.

A few counts support this clone. This rearrangement joins TRBV5-1 to TRBJ1-2; 8 bases are shared with TRBD1. The CDR3 runs to 17 residues. V trimming: 2 bases; J trimming: 8 bases; junction bases outside the gene matches: 17. Germline values: CDR1 SGHRS, CDR2 YFSETQ. The CDR3 region is CASSFFGQGASYGGYTF. CDR3 DNA sequence: TGCGCCAGCAGCTTTTTCGGCCAGGGGGCCTCATACGGGGGCTACACCTTC.

The chain links TRBV5-1 to TRBJ1-1; D might be TRBD1 (5 bases). Germline V CDR1 and CDR2: SGHRS, YFSETQ. The V end was cut by 4 bases, the J end by 0 bases, with 13 bases between. The CDR3 length is 15 residues. The CDR3 DNA is TGCGCCAGCAGCACGGGACGGGGGATGAACACTGAAGCTTTCTTT. Amino acids: CASSTGRGMNTEAFF.

V usage is TRBV18 and J usage is TRBJ1-6; D is unresolved. Germline lookup yields CDR1 KGHSH and CDR2 LQKENI. The CDR3 is 13 amino acids. Trimming pared 3 bases from V and 11 bases from J, leaving 11 bases between. The chain's CDR3 is CASSPGEGAPLHF. The CDR3 coding sequence is TGTGCCAGCTCACCGGGAGAAGGTGCACCCCTCCACTTT.

The rearrangement links TRBV6-1 to TRBJ2-5; D is ambiguous. This CDR3 spans 14 amino acids. V lost 6 bases and J 2 bases, leaving 13 bases between the germline ends. Germline V CDR1 and CDR2: MNHNS, SASEGT. CDR3 amino acids: CASSINSLQETQYF. The CDR3 DNA is TGTGCCAGCAGCATTAACAGTTTACAAGAGACCCAGTACTTC.